This passage covers 5 T cell receptor beta chains from one sample sequenced in a study of control samples from healthy donors and cancer patients (dated by TCRdb to 2018 to 2021). Receptor libraries were prepared by the immunoSEQ multiplex PCR assay. Not all clones reach the TCRdb copy of this immuneACCESS table, which keeps in-frame sequences only. Checked studies attribute under half of the gap to unresolved V genes and leave the rest unexplained. In all, the sample holds about 90,000 clones, and over 85% of those were seen once. Over 1.3% of the sample comes from the top ten. Sequencing used blood. All receptors come from a woman aged 25-40 years in good health.

V usage is TRBV29-1 and J usage is TRBJ2-7, with TRBD2 matching over 7 bases. CDR3 length equals 12 residues. J gave up 3 bases and V 7 bases, and 6 bases lay outside the gene matches. Germline V gene sequence: CDR1 SQVTM, CDR2 ANQGSEA. CDR3 sequence: CSAGERGYEQYF. The DNA of the CDR3 is TGCAGCGCGGGGGAGCGGGGCTACGAGCAGTACTTC.

This clone was observed once. The chain combines TRBV3-1 (or the pseudogene TRBV3-2) with TRBJ1-6; D perhaps matches TRBD1 (5 bases). Trimming took 6 bases from V and 7 from J, leaving 10 bases between them. The CDR3 totals 13 residues. Germline-derived CDR1 and CDR2 are LGHDT and YNNKEL (reference sequence). This chain's CDR3 is CASSQRGNSPLHF. DNA for the CDR3: TGTGCCAGCAGTCAACGGGGGAATTCACCCCTCCACTTT.

This clone was observed once. V and J are TRBV5-1 and TRBJ2-1, with a tentative D call TRBD1 (6 bases). Trimming cost V 4 bases and J 10 bases, with 9 bases left between them. This CDR3 comprises 11 residues. Germline CDR1 and CDR2: SGHRS and YFSETQ. The CDR3 sequence: CASSKDSEQFF. The DNA of the CDR3 is TGCGCCAGCAGCAAGGACAGCGAGCAGTTCTTC.

The chain couples TRBV28 to TRBJ1-4; D is perhaps TRBD1 (5 bases). The V end was cut by 1 base, the J end by 7 bases, with 22 bases between. The germline V gene has CDR1 MDHEN and CDR2 SYDVKM. The CDR3 has 18 residues. In DNA, the CDR3 is TGTGCCAGCAGTTTATTAGCTGGGGGGTATCTCTTGGGTGAAAAACTGTTTTTT. Translation: CASSLLAGGYLLGEKLFF. The variable domain in full, completed from reference TRBV28 and TRBJ1-4, reads DVKVTQSSRYLVKRTGEKVFLECVQDMDHENMFWYRQDPGLGLRLIYFSYDVKMKEKGDIPEGYSVSREKKERFSLILESASTNQTSMYLCASSLLAGGYLLGEKLFFGSGTQLSVL.

This clone showed up just once. The chain's CDR3 is CASSTGTSGKGEQFF. DNA of the CDR3: TGCGCCAGCAGTACCGGGACTAGCGGGAAGGGAGAGCAGTTCTTC. The chain is built from TRBV10-1 and TRBJ2-1; 13 bases fit TRBD2. Germline trimming cut 5 bases from V and 10 bases from J; bases unmatched to any gene: 8. This CDR3 has 15 amino acids. Germline CDR1 WNHNN, CDR2 SYGVQD (reference sequence).